The rows below give T cell receptor beta chains drawn from one sample of a study of shared clonotypes between healthy human individuals. Sequencing used immunoSEQ multiplex PCR; TCRdb keeps in-frame clones, though not all of them. Found here are about 610,000 clones, 95% to 98% of them singletons; the top ten hold about 0.057%. Sequencing was done on a sample of naive CD4+ T cells sorted from blood. These receptors all come from a woman aged 25-40 years in good health. The CDR3 runs from the conserved cysteine through the conserved F or W. The order of the fields is clone size, D gene, V gene, CDR3 length, J gene, CDR3 DNA, CDR3 protein. The D gene is left open where the match is weak. Rows may omit the clone size; those that give it use once, few, many or a size class.

clone size: NA; D gene: TRBD2; V gene: TRBV6-1; CDR3 length: 13; J gene: TRBJ2-7; CDR3 DNA: TGTGCCAGCAGTGGCGGGGGTACTCCAGAGCAGTACTTC; CDR3 protein: CASSGGGTPEQYF
clone size: NA; D gene: NA; V gene: TRBV6-1; CDR3 length: 11; J gene: TRBJ1-2; CDR3 DNA: TGTGCCAGCAGTGGACCGGCCGGCTACACCTTC; CDR3 protein: CASSGPAGYTF
clone size: few; D gene: NA; V gene: TRBV28; CDR3 length: 11; J gene: TRBJ1-5; CDR3 DNA: TGTGCCAGCAGTGGAGGGCCGGCCCAGCATTTT; CDR3 protein: CASSGGPAQHF
clone size: NA; D gene: TRBD2; V gene: TRBV11-3; CDR3 length: 15; J gene: TRBJ2-3; CDR3 DNA: TGTGCCAGCGTCGGGGGGATGACCACACTAGATACGCAGTATTTT; CDR3 protein: CASVGGMTTLDTQYF
clone size: NA; D gene: TRBD2; V gene: TRBV19; CDR3 length: 15; J gene: TRBJ2-1; CDR3 DNA: TGTGCCAGTAGTTCGAAGGGTAGCGGGAGCTATGAGCAGTTCTTC; CDR3 protein: CASSSKGSGSYEQFF
clone size: once; D gene: TRBD2; V gene: TRBV19; CDR3 length: 12; J gene: TRBJ2-3; CDR3 DNA: TGTGCCAGTAGTGGGGGGGGAGATACGCAGTATTTT; CDR3 protein: CASSGGGDTQYF
clone size: once; D gene: TRBD2; V gene: TRBV4-1; CDR3 length: 17; J gene: TRBJ2-3; CDR3 DNA: TGCGCCAGCAGCCAGGGACTAGCGGGATATATCACAGATACGCAGTATTTT; CDR3 protein: CASSQGLAGYITDTQYF
clone size: once; D gene: NA; V gene: TRBV4-1; CDR3 length: 15; J gene: TRBJ2-7; CDR3 DNA: TGCGCCAGCAGCCGCACAGGGCCTCCCCCCTACGAGCAGTACTTC; CDR3 protein: CASSRTGPPPYEQYF
clone size: NA; D gene: NA; V gene: TRBV13; CDR3 length: 13; J gene: TRBJ2-7; CDR3 DNA: TGTGCCAGCAGCCCCGGGCTAGCCTACGAGCAGTACTTC; CDR3 protein: CASSPGLAYEQYF
clone size: NA; D gene: TRBD2; V gene: TRBV28; CDR3 length: 15; J gene: TRBJ2-7; CDR3 DNA: TGTGCCAGCAGCCCGCTGGGACTAGCGGGAGTCGAGCAGTACTTC; CDR3 protein: CASSPLGLAGVEQYF
clone size: NA; D gene: NA; V gene: TRBV30; CDR3 length: 14; J gene: TRBJ2-3; CDR3 DNA: TGTGCCTGGAGTCCGACATCCACGGGAGATACGCAGTATTTT; CDR3 protein: CAWSPTSTGDTQYF
clone size: NA; D gene: NA; V gene: TRBV5-1; CDR3 length: 13; J gene: TRBJ2-3; CDR3 DNA: TGCGCCAGCAGCGACCTTCTAGCCCATACGCAGTATTTT; CDR3 protein: CASSDLLAHTQYF
clone size: NA; D gene: NA; V gene: TRBV19; CDR3 length: 15; J gene: TRBJ2-1; CDR3 DNA: TGTGCCAGTAGTATGGGCAGGGGGGCCCCCAATGAGCAGTTCTTC; CDR3 protein: CASSMGRGAPNEQFF
clone size: NA; D gene: TRBD1; V gene: TRBV10-1; CDR3 length: 14; J gene: TRBJ1-1; CDR3 DNA: TGCGCCAGCAAAGGACAGGTTGGGGACACTGAAGCTTTCTTT; CDR3 protein: CASKGQVGDTEAFF
clone size: NA; D gene: NA; V gene: TRBV18; CDR3 length: 13; J gene: TRBJ1-2; CDR3 DNA: TGTGCCAGCTCACCGGGGGGTGCCTATGGCTACACCTTC; CDR3 protein: CASSPGGAYGYTF
clone size: NA; D gene: NA; V gene: TRBV30; CDR3 length: 13; J gene: TRBJ1-3; CDR3 DNA: TGTGCCTGGAGTGCGGGGCCTGGAAACACCATATATTTT; CDR3 protein: CAWSAGPGNTIYF
clone size: NA; D gene: NA; V gene: TRBV28; CDR3 length: 15; J gene: TRBJ1-1; CDR3 DNA: TGTGCCAGCAGTTTATTAGTAGCGGGGAACACTGAAGCTTTCTTT; CDR3 protein: CASSLLVAGNTEAFF
clone size: NA; D gene: TRBD1; V gene: TRBV19; CDR3 length: 14; J gene: TRBJ1-1; CDR3 DNA: TGTGCCAGTAGTCCGGGACAGACGAACACTGAAGCTTTCTTT; CDR3 protein: CASSPGQTNTEAFF
clone size: NA; D gene: NA; V gene: TRBV7-6; CDR3 length: 14; J gene: TRBJ2-7; CDR3 DNA: TGTGCCAGCAGCTTAGTTGGTGAGGGCTACGAGCAGTACTTC; CDR3 protein: CASSLVGEGYEQYF
clone size: NA; D gene: NA; V gene: TRBV7-6; CDR3 length: 13; J gene: TRBJ2-1; CDR3 DNA: TGTGCCAGCAGCCAACTAGCCCTCACTGAGCAGTTCTTC; CDR3 protein: CASSQLALTEQFF
clone size: NA; D gene: NA; V gene: TRBV11-2; CDR3 length: 15; J gene: TRBJ2-3; CDR3 DNA: TGTGCCAGCAGCTTAGCGGGAGTGTCGGGAGATACGCAGTATTTT; CDR3 protein: CASSLAGVSGDTQYF
clone size: NA; D gene: NA; V gene: TRBV7-6; CDR3 length: 17; J gene: TRBJ2-7; CDR3 DNA: TGTGCCAGCAGCACCCTCCCCCCCTTGGGGGGACGCGACGAGCAGTACTTC; CDR3 protein: CASSTLPPLGGRDEQYF
clone size: NA; D gene: NA; V gene: TRBV29-1; CDR3 length: 13; J gene: TRBJ2-2; CDR3 DNA: TGCAGCCTCGGTTGGGTTGACACCGGGGAGCTGTTTTTT; CDR3 protein: CSLGWVDTGELFF
clone size: NA; D gene: NA; V gene: TRBV28; CDR3 length: 13; J gene: TRBJ2-3; CDR3 DNA: TGTGCCAGCAGCCCGACAGTCACAGATACGCAGTATTTT; CDR3 protein: CASSPTVTDTQYF
clone size: NA; D gene: TRBD1; V gene: TRBV6-5; CDR3 length: 14; J gene: TRBJ2-1; CDR3 DNA: TGTGCCAGCAGTCTTGACAGGGCCTACAATGAGCAGTTCTTC; CDR3 protein: CASSLDRAYNEQFF
clone size: NA; D gene: TRBD1; V gene: TRBV6-1; CDR3 length: 13; J gene: TRBJ1-4; CDR3 DNA: TGTGCCAGCAGCCGGGACAGGGATGAAAAACTGTTTTTT; CDR3 protein: CASSRDRDEKLFF
clone size: NA; D gene: TRBD1; V gene: TRBV5-1; CDR3 length: 15; J gene: TRBJ1-1; CDR3 DNA: TGCGCCAGCAGCTTGGCCGAGGGGGCAGGAATCGAAGCTTTCTTT; CDR3 protein: CASSLAEGAGIEAFF
clone size: NA; D gene: NA; V gene: TRBV5-1; CDR3 length: 16; J gene: TRBJ2-5; CDR3 DNA: TGCGCCAGCAGCTCGGCCGGACTCTATCCGGAAGAGACCCAGTACTTC; CDR3 protein: CASSSAGLYPEETQYF
clone size: NA; D gene: TRBD1; V gene: TRBV5-1; CDR3 length: 15; J gene: TRBJ2-2; CDR3 DNA: TGCGCCAGCAGCTCAGGACAGGGTACGACCGGGGAGCTGTTTTTT; CDR3 protein: CASSSGQGTTGELFF
clone size: NA; D gene: TRBD2; V gene: TRBV5-1; CDR3 length: 14; J gene: TRBJ2-1; CDR3 DNA: TGCGCCAGCAGCTTGCTAGCGGGGAACAATGAGCAGTTCTTC; CDR3 protein: CASSLLAGNNEQFF
clone size: NA; D gene: TRBD1; V gene: TRBV2; CDR3 length: 14; J gene: TRBJ1-1; CDR3 DNA: TGTGCCAGCAGTGGGGGACAGTCCCGGGTGAAGGCTTTCTTT; CDR3 protein: CASSGGQSRVKAFF
clone size: NA; D gene: TRBD1; V gene: TRBV28; CDR3 length: 15; J gene: TRBJ1-5; CDR3 DNA: TGTGCCAGCAGTTTTCATCCAGGGGGTAATCAGCCCCAGCATTTT; CDR3 protein: CASSFHPGGNQPQHF
clone size: once; D gene: NA; V gene: TRBV21-1; CDR3 length: 17; J gene: TRBJ2-3; CDR3 DNA: TGTGCCAGCAGCACCCCGCGAGTCGAGCGGGAGGCAGATACGCAGTATTTT; CDR3 protein: CASSTPRVEREADTQYF
clone size: NA; D gene: TRBD2; V gene: TRBV5-5; CDR3 length: 13; J gene: TRBJ2-7; CDR3 DNA: TGTGCCAGCAGCTTGGATCCGGGGGGCGAGCAGTACTTC; CDR3 protein: CASSLDPGGEQYF
clone size: NA; D gene: NA; V gene: TRBV6-5; CDR3 length: 15; J gene: TRBJ2-7; CDR3 DNA: TGTGCCAGCAGTTCCCCCTCCCTGGGGGCCTACGAGCAGTACTTC; CDR3 protein: CASSSPSLGAYEQYF
clone size: NA; D gene: TRBD2; V gene: TRBV19; CDR3 length: 16; J gene: TRBJ2-7; CDR3 DNA: TGTGCCTCAGGAGGAGGGACTAGCGGCCGAGTCTACGAGCAGTACTTC; CDR3 protein: CASGGGTSGRVYEQYF
clone size: NA; D gene: NA; V gene: TRBV30; CDR3 length: 16; J gene: TRBJ2-2; CDR3 DNA: TGTGCCTGGAGTGTACTCGGGACCCTACACACCGGGGAGCTGTTTTTT; CDR3 protein: CAWSVLGTLHTGELFF
clone size: NA; D gene: NA; V gene: TRBV28; CDR3 length: 13; J gene: TRBJ2-7; CDR3 DNA: TGTGCCAGCAGTTTGAACCTAGTCTACGAGCAGTACTTC; CDR3 protein: CASSLNLVYEQYF
clone size: few; D gene: NA; V gene: TRBV28; CDR3 length: 15; J gene: TRBJ1-5; CDR3 DNA: TGTGCCAGCAGTTTTTCTATCGGGGTCAATCAGCCCCAGCATTTT; CDR3 protein: CASSFSIGVNQPQHF
clone size: few; D gene: NA; V gene: TRBV28; CDR3 length: 14; J gene: TRBJ1-2; CDR3 DNA: TGTGCCAGCACAATAGGACACCGGGCCTATGGCTACACCTTC; CDR3 protein: CASTIGHRAYGYTF
clone size: NA; D gene: NA; V gene: TRBV28; CDR3 length: 14; J gene: TRBJ1-2; CDR3 DNA: TGTGCCAGCAGTTCCGTTTCGGGGTACTATGGCTACACCTTC; CDR3 protein: CASSSVSGYYGYTF
clone size: NA; D gene: TRBD1; V gene: TRBV5-1; CDR3 length: 14; J gene: TRBJ2-7; CDR3 DNA: TGCGCCAGCACCGGACAGGGGTGGGTCTACGAGCAGTACTTC; CDR3 protein: CASTGQGWVYEQYF
clone size: once; D gene: NA; V gene: TRBV7-9; CDR3 length: 15; J gene: TRBJ2-5; CDR3 DNA: TGTGCCAGCAGCAAAGCACAGGGACCCCAAGAGACCCAGTACTTC; CDR3 protein: CASSKAQGPQETQYF
clone size: once; D gene: NA; V gene: TRBV30; CDR3 length: 13; J gene: TRBJ1-2; CDR3 DNA: TGTGCCTGGAGGGCGGATACTAACTATGGCTACACCTTC; CDR3 protein: CAWRADTNYGYTF
clone size: once; D gene: NA; V gene: TRBV23-1; CDR3 length: 15; J gene: TRBJ1-2; CDR3 DNA: TGCGCCAGCAGTCAATCGAAGGGGACACTCTATGGCTACACCTTC; CDR3 protein: CASSQSKGTLYGYTF
clone size: NA; D gene: NA; V gene: TRBV5-1; CDR3 length: 15; J gene: TRBJ2-1; CDR3 DNA: TGCGCCAGCGCCGGGACAACGAGCTCCTACAATGAGCAGTTCTTC; CDR3 protein: CASAGTTSSYNEQFF
clone size: NA; D gene: NA; V gene: TRBV7-2; CDR3 length: 14; J gene: TRBJ2-2; CDR3 DNA: TGTGCCAGCAGCTCCGGGGGCGGTGGCGGGGAGCTGTTTTTT; CDR3 protein: CASSSGGGGGELFF
clone size: NA; D gene: NA; V gene: TRBV11-3; CDR3 length: 12; J gene: TRBJ1-1; CDR3 DNA: TGTGCCAGCAGCCATGAGGGGAGCAAAGCTTTCTTT; CDR3 protein: CASSHEGSKAFF
clone size: NA; D gene: TRBD2; V gene: TRBV11-2; CDR3 length: 15; J gene: TRBJ2-7; CDR3 DNA: TGTGCCAGCAGCTTCCTAGCGGGAGGCTTCTACGAGCAGTACTTC; CDR3 protein: CASSFLAGGFYEQYF
clone size: NA; D gene: TRBD1; V gene: TRBV28; CDR3 length: 16; J gene: TRBJ2-1; CDR3 DNA: TGTGCCAGCAGTTTTTCTGGCAGGGGGTACTACAATGAGCAGTTCTTC; CDR3 protein: CASSFSGRGYYNEQFF
clone size: NA; D gene: NA; V gene: TRBV9; CDR3 length: 16; J gene: TRBJ2-3; CDR3 DNA: TGTGCCAGCAGCATAGGAAGCGGATCATGGGGAGATACGCAGTATTTT; CDR3 protein: CASSIGSGSWGDTQYF
clone size: NA; D gene: TRBD2; V gene: TRBV27; CDR3 length: 16; J gene: TRBJ2-1; CDR3 DNA: TGTGCCAGCAGATCTCTAGCGGGAGTCTCCTACAATGAGCAGTTCTTC; CDR3 protein: CASRSLAGVSYNEQFF